This T cell receptor beta chain was identified in a study of blood T cells in healthy people across ages. V lost 6 bases to trimming and J lost 4 bases; unmatched junction nucleotides: 7. CDR3 length: 15 amino acids. Germline-derived CDR1 and CDR2 are MNHEY and SMNVEV (reference sequence). This clonotype was recorded only once. Primed by a sample-barcoded 5' primer and a J-beta primer mix, a second PCR proceeded for roughly 6 to 12 cycles. Every cDNA molecule bore a tag from a template-switch adaptor containing 12 random nucleotides. Every individual sample yielded 2.5 million or more paired-end reads (each containing CDR3). A single record per CDR3 protein comes from TCRdb applying MiXCR to the 5' RACE reads. Of roughly 1,000,000 distinct CDR3 sequences in the sample, roughly 24% were seen once. Total RNA extraction produced at least 5 micrograms (per sample) for the study. The sample was also linked to a second study, of T cells of mothers and their children. From that report: Normalized overlap was always slightly, never significantly, higher in related than unrelated mother-child pairs.

The chain recombines TRBV27 with TRBJ2-1; TRBD2 matches at 9 bases. The TCR comes from a girl aged 2 to 10 in good health. Sequences were obtained from blood. The CDR3 nucleotides are TGTGCCAGCAGGAGGAGCGGGGGGCTATACAATGAGCAGTTCTTC. This translates into CASRRSGGLYNEQFF.